These T cell receptor beta chains were read from a single sample in a study of response to subunit inactivated influenza vaccine. TCRdb re-derived calls from the RT-PCR reads in MiXCR, one entry per CDR3 protein. The sample carries over 800,000 distinct CDR3 sequences, around 21% recorded once. The sample consisted of PBMCs from blood, taken roughly 5 days after vaccination. These receptors all stem from a man aged 50 or older who received an inactivated influenza vaccine. Both conserved end residues are part of each CDR3. The order of the fields is V gene, D gene, J gene, clone size, CDR3 DNA, CDR3 protein. D genes are given only for firm matches. Clone size is stated in some rows and not others, as once, few, many or a class when expanded.

TRBV29-1,TRBD1,TRBJ2-2,few,TGCAGCGTTGAGGGGGCAGGGGGTAACACCGGGGAGCTGTTTTTT,CSVEGAGGNTGELFF
TRBV5-1,TRBD1,TRBJ2-5,.,TGCGCCAGCAGCACCCGGACAGGGGGCAACGTGGCCCAAGAGACCCAGTACTTC,CASSTRTGGNVAQETQYF
TRBV7-8,.,TRBJ1-5,.,TGTGCCAGCAGCTTAGCGGCAGTCCATAGCAATCAGCCCCAGCATTTT,CASSLAAVHSNQPQHF
TRBV28,.,TRBJ1-1,.,TGTGCCAGCAGATGGACGGAGAACACTGAAGCTTTCTTT,CASRWTENTEAFF
TRBV29-1,.,TRBJ2-1,few,TGCAGCGTTAATGACTTGAATGAGCAGTTCTTC,CSVNDLNEQFF
TRBV12-3/TRBV12-4,.,TRBJ2-1,few,TGTGCCAGCAGCTTGCAGGCTAGCTTAGCGTCAAAGCAGTTCTTC,CASSLQASLASKQFF
TRBV6-5,TRBD2,TRBJ2-3,once,TGTGCCAGCAGTTACACCTCTAGCGGGACGGGAGATACGCAGTATTTT,CASSYTSSGTGDTQYF
TRBV5-1,TRBD2,TRBJ2-3,many,TGTGCCAGCAGTTTAAGTCTAGCGGGCACAGATACGCAGTATTTT,CASSLSLAGTDTQYF
TRBV5-1,TRBD2,TRBJ2-7,.,TGCGCCAGCAGCCTCCGGGGTCCTAGCGGCTACGAGCAGTACTTC,CASSLRGPSGYEQYF
TRBV20-1,TRBD1,TRBJ1-1,.,TGCAGTGCAACTGGACAGGGGGCAGCTGAAGCTTTCTTT,CSATGQGAAEAFF
TRBV25-1,TRBD1,TRBJ2-1,.,TGTGCCAGCCGCCCGAACCCCGGGACAGGGAATTACAATGAGCAGTTCTTC,CASRPNPGTGNYNEQFF
TRBV11-2,.,TRBJ2-7,.,TGTGCCAGCAGCTCTTACCGGGATTTTCTTTCCTACGAGCAGTACTTC,CASSSYRDFLSYEQYF
TRBV7-9,TRBD2,TRBJ2-3,.,TGTGCCAGCAGCTCGCGGGGGGGCCGAACAGATACGCAGTATTTT,CASSSRGGRTDTQYF
TRBV29-1,TRBD1,TRBJ2-5,.,TGCGGCGTGAGAAGAGGGACAGCCCAAGAGACCCAGTACTTC,CGVRRGTAQETQYF
TRBV7-9,.,TRBJ2-7,few,TGTGCCAGCAGCCCCGGGGGGCGACTGACTATGTACGAGCAGTACTTC,CASSPGGRLTMYEQYF
TRBV28,TRBD1,TRBJ2-1,few,TGTGCCAGCAAAAGACAGGGGGCTTACAATGAGCAGTTCTTC,CASKRQGAYNEQFF
TRBV12-2,.,TRBJ2-1,.,TGTGCAAGTCGCGTAGACGCGTCAAAAGACAATGAGCAGTTCTTC,CASRVDASKDNEQFF